The 25 T cell receptor beta chains below were found in one sample sequenced in a study of T cell repertoires in cytomegalovirus infection. These TCRs' antigens remain unknown. One entry per CDR3 protein, called by TCRdb with MiXCR from the reads. The sample yields about 71,000 distinct CDR3 sequences, approximately 22% seen once. This specimen was CD8+ T cells from cultured PBMCs, taken from culture after CMV antigen stimulation. The receptor set was obtained from a human donor in good health (CMV status not recorded). Some clones in this sample may be carry-over from other donors' samples.

The chain recombines TRBV11-2 with TRBJ2-2; 9 nucleotides agree with TRBD2. CDR1 and CDR2 (germline): SGHAT, FQNNGV. CDR3 size: 15 residues. J gave up 3 bases and V 6 bases, and 5 bases lay outside the gene matches. This chain's CDR3 is CASRLGTSYTGELFF. CDR3 nucleotides: TGTGCCAGCAGATTGGGGACTAGCTACACCGGGGAGCTGTTTTTT.

The genes are TRBV7-6 and TRBJ1-1; 12 bases are a match to TRBD1. The CDR3 covers 16 residues. V lost 5 bases and J lost 3; bases outside the gene matches: 7. Germline CDR1 reads SGHVS; CDR2 reads FNYEAQ. The CDR3 sequence: CASSRGTGGKYTEAFF. In DNA, the CDR3 is TGTGCCAGCAGCCGAGGGACAGGGGGCAAATACACTGAAGCTTTCTTT.

This clonotype was observed a few times. This rearrangement joins TRBV7-8 to TRBJ2-5; possible D gene TRBD2, 5 bases. Germline CDR1 reads SGHVS; CDR2 reads FQNEAQ. This CDR3 region has 15 residues. The V end was cut by 0 bases, the J end by 5 bases, with 13 bases between. CDR3 bases: TGTGCCAGCAGCTTAGCGCTTGAGGGAACGGAGACCCAGTACTTC. It is translated as CASSLALEGTETQYF.

The chain has TRBV15 and TRBJ1-4, with D possibly being TRBD1 (6 bases). Trimming left V 0 bases short and J 3 bases short, with 8 bases between. From germline, CDR1 is LNHNV and CDR2 YYDKDF (reference sequence). This CDR3 comprises 15 residues. CDR3 DNA: TGTGCCACCAGCAGAGATCGGACAGCTAATGAAAAACTGTTTTTT. Protein sequence: CATSRDRTANEKLFF. Full variable domain (outside the CDR3, taken from reference TRBV15 and TRBJ1-4): DAMVIQNPRYQVTQFGKPVTLSCSQTLNHNVMYWYQQKSSQAPKLLFHYYDKDFNNEADTPDNFQSRRPNTSFCFLDIRSPGLGDTAMYLCATSRDRTANEKLFFGSGTQLSVL.

The V gene is TRBV4-2, the J gene TRBJ1-1; tentatively, D is TRBD1 (5 bases). V dropped 4 bases and J dropped 1 base, with 16 bases sitting between them. Germline V lookup: CDR1 LGHNA, CDR2 YNFKEQ. The CDR3 is 16 residues long. For the CDR3, the DNA is TGTGCCAGCAGCCTCTCGGGGGTGGGAGGGAACACTGAAGCTTTCTTT. Protein sequence: CASSLSGVGGNTEAFF.

V and J are TRBV30 and TRBJ2-7, with 7 bases identical to TRBD2. The germline V gene encodes CDR1 GTSNPN and CDR2 SVGIG (reference sequence). This CDR3 has 12 amino acids. V dropped 7 bases and J dropped 2; count of bases not matched to a gene: 5. The CDR3, as DNA: TGTGCCTTACGGGGGGTACCCTACGAGCAGTACTTC. Its translation: CALRGVPYEQYF.

This clonotype came up a few times. The chain has TRBV7-2 and TRBJ2-1; 7 bases align to TRBD2. Germline trimming cut 0 bases from V and 9 bases from J; bases unmatched to any gene: 5. The CDR3 has 14 amino acids. The V gene's germline CDR1 is SGHTA and CDR2 FQGNSA. The CDR3 DNA reads as TGTGCCAGCAGCTTAGCGGGGGGGGTCCGTGAGCAGTTCTTC. Amino acids: CASSLAGGVREQFF. Variable domain in full (rest from reference TRBV7-2 and TRBJ2-1): GAGVSQSPSNKVTEKGKDVELRCDPISGHTALYWYRQSLGQGLEFLIYFQGNSAPDKSGLPSDRFSAERTGGSVSTLTIQRTQQEDSAVYLCASSLAGGVREQFFGPGTRLTVL.

Here the CDR3 DNA reads TGTGCCAGCAGCCGAGGACTCGCTAGCACAGATACGCAGTATTTT. It codes for CASSRGLASTDTQYF. V usage is TRBV7-2 and J usage is TRBJ2-3; D is perhaps TRBD2 (5 bases). Germline V gene data show CDR1 as SGHTA and CDR2 as FQGNSA. This CDR3 is built from 15 residues. Trimming took off 5 bases at V and 0 bases at J, with 12 bases between the two ends. The full variable domain, with the rest looked up from reference TRBV7-2 and TRBJ2-3, is GAGVSQSPSNKVTEKGKDVELRCDPISGHTALYWYRQSLGQGLEFLIYFQGNSAPDKSGLPSDRFSAERTGGSVSTLTIQRTQQEDSAVYLCASSRGLASTDTQYFGPGTRLTVL.

This clonotype showed up just a few times. In DNA, the CDR3 is TGTGCCAGTACGGGGGGGTTCTATGGCTACACCTTC. Protein sequence: CASTGGFYGYTF. The chain combines TRBV19 with TRBJ1-2; D is possibly TRBD1 (5 bases). The germline CDR1 and CDR2 sequences are LNHDA and SQIVND (reference sequence). V dropped 7 bases and J dropped 4 bases, with 10 bases sitting between them. There are 12 residues in the CDR3.

V usage is TRBV7-8 and J usage is TRBJ2-5; D is perhaps TRBD2 (6 bases). V lost 4 bases to trimming and J lost 4 bases, with 16 bases between them. Germline lookup yields CDR1 SGHVS and CDR2 FQNEAQ. CDR3 size: 15 residues. The CDR3 region has the DNA TGTGCCAGCAGCTCGGAGTGGGGGGAAGGAGAGACCCAGTACTTC. Protein: CASSSEWGEGETQYF.

In this sample, this clonotype turned up many times. CDR3: CASSPSDRNSNQPQHF. The CDR3 bases are TGTGCCAGCAGCCCGTCCGACAGGAATAGCAATCAGCCCCAGCATTTT. The J gene is TRBJ1-5, the V gene TRBV7-2; a weak D match, TRBD1 (6 bases). Germline values: CDR1 SGHTA, CDR2 FQGNSA. The V gene lost 5 bases and the J gene lost 0 bases, with 14 bases spanning the gap. The CDR3 is 16 amino acids.

This chain uses TRBV13 with TRBJ2-6; D tentatively reads TRBD1 or TRBD2 (7 bases each). Germline V gene data show CDR1 as PRHDT and CDR2 as FYEKMQ (reference sequence). The CDR3 is 17 residues long. V lost 4 bases to trimming and J lost 2 bases, with 15 bases between them. The CDR3 nucleotides read TGTGCCAGCAGCTCCCAGGGGGGGAGACCTGGGGCCAACGTCCTGACTTTC. As protein: CASSSQGGRPGANVLTF.

This clonotype appeared a few times. The rearrangement uses TRBV2 and TRBJ1-1, with 8 nucleotides matching TRBD1. The length of the CDR3 is 13 residues. The V gene's germline CDR1 is SNHLY and CDR2 FYNNEI. The chain's CDR3 is CLYRGGFGTEAFF. The CDR3 DNA is TGTCTGTACAGGGGGGGGTTTGGCACTGAAGCTTTCTTT.

This clonotype has just a few counts. The CDR3 loop is CASSLRTEWGKETQYF. The DNA for the CDR3 is TGTGCCAGCAGCCTCCGGACAGAGTGGGGAAAGGAGACCCAGTACTTC. The chain carries TRBV7-9 and TRBJ2-5; D possibly corresponds to TRBD1 (6 bases). Germline CDR1 is SEHNR and CDR2 is FQNEAQ (reference sequence). The CDR3 loop spans 16 amino acids. Between the trimmed V and J ends, which lost 5 bases and 5 bases, there was a span of 21 bases. Drawing the rest from reference TRBV7-9 and TRBJ2-5, the complete variable domain is DTGVSQNPRHKITKRGQNVTFRCDPISEHNRLYWYRQTLGQGPEFLTYFQNEAQLEKSRLLSDRFSAERPKGSFSTLEIQRTEQGDSAMYLCASSLRTEWGKETQYFGPGTRLLVL.

CDR3 DNA: TGTGCCAGCAGAAGGCCAGGGGGCCTTGGTGGCTACACCTTC. Translating it yields CASRRPGGLGGYTF. This chain connects TRBV27 to TRBJ1-2, with 8 positions matching TRBD1. Per germline, CDR1 MNHEY and CDR2 SMNVEV (reference sequence). The CDR3 is 14 amino acids. Trimming took 6 bases from V and 7 from J; bases not matched to a gene: 10.

This clonotype appeared a few times. This chain connects TRBV7-9 to TRBJ1-1; D not resolved. In germline, CDR1 is SEHNR, CDR2 FQNEAQ (reference sequence). V was trimmed by 7 bases and J by 0 bases, leaving 15 bases between them. This CDR3 contains 15 residues. CDR3 bases: TGTGCCAGCACCTCACGGGTAGGGATGAACACTGAAGCTTTCTTT. It codes for CASTSRVGMNTEAFF.

The table lists this clonotype with a few counts. The chain uses TRBV4-1 and TRBJ1-6; D remains ambiguous. V dropped 3 bases and J dropped 9 bases, with 15 bases sitting between them. From germline, CDR1 is MGHRA and CDR2 YSYEKL. The CDR3 spans 15 residues. CDR3 DNA: TGCGCCAGCAGCCAGGGAAAGGCCTTGGCTTCACCCCTCCACTTT. Residues: CASSQGKALASPLHF.

This clonotype has a handful of counts. The rearrangement links TRBV7-9 to TRBJ1-2, with TRBD1 as a possible D gene (6 bases). V was shortened by 2 bases and J by 2 bases, with 12 bases between the two germline ends. The CDR3 consists of 15 residues. Germline CDR1 is SEHNR and CDR2 is FQNEAQ (reference sequence). Here the CDR3 reads CASSLIGQGNYGYTF. The CDR3 DNA sequence: TGTGCCAGCAGCTTAATCGGCCAGGGGAACTATGGCTACACCTTC.

This clonotype was observed a handful of times. The V call is TRBV27, the J call TRBJ2-1; D gene ambiguous. CDR1 and CDR2 from the germline V gene are MNHEY and SMNVEV (reference sequence). V gave up 0 bases and J gave up 8 bases, with 11 bases separating them. The CDR3 is 14 amino acids. The CDR3: CASSLSRAGDEQFF. CDR3 bases: TGTGCCAGCAGTTTATCGCGCGCTGGGGATGAGCAGTTCTTC.

This clonotype was counted between two and nine times. V usage is TRBV7-2 and J usage is TRBJ2-5, with 7 positions matching TRBD1. In germline, CDR1 is SGHTA, CDR2 FQGNSA. The CDR3 sequence is 16 residues long. The V and J ends lost 5 bases and 0 bases, in that order; junction bases with no gene match: 9. The CDR3 is CASSERGDSYQETQYF. CDR3 bases: TGTGCCAGCAGCGAGAGAGGGGACAGCTACCAAGAGACCCAGTACTTC.

V and J are TRBV7-9 and TRBJ2-1, with 9 bases aligning to TRBD2. The CDR3 extends over 14 amino acids. Germline CDR1 and CDR2: SEHNR and FQNEAQ (reference sequence). V trimming: 3 bases; J trimming: 10 bases; junction bases outside the gene matches: 7. CDR3 residues: CASSFVRGGEEQFF. DNA for the CDR3: TGTGCCAGCAGCTTTGTGCGGGGGGGCGAGGAGCAGTTCTTC.

The gene calls are TRBV7-2 and TRBJ2-1, with TRBD2 identical over 7 bases. Trimming cost V 3 bases and J 5 bases; bases outside gene matches: 7. Germline V lookup: CDR1 SGHTA, CDR2 FQGNSA. The CDR3 length is 15 residues. The CDR3 bases are TGTGCCAGCAGCTTGCGGGGGATAGGTAACAATGAGCAGTTCTTC. It translates to CASSLRGIGNNEQFF.

This clonotype rates as medium-sized (0.01 to 0.1%). CDR3 residues: CASSYPDEAFF. Here the CDR3 DNA reads TGTGCCAGCAGTTACCCCGATGAAGCTTTCTTT. V and J are TRBV6-2 or TRBV6-3 and TRBJ1-1; D is ambiguous. Germline V lookup: CDR1 MNHEY, CDR2 SVGEGT. The CDR3 covers 11 residues. Trimming shortened V by 2 bases and J by 7 bases, and 5 bases separated the two germline ends.

The genes are TRBV24-1 and TRBJ2-1; no clear D. Germline-derived CDR1 and CDR2 are KGHDR and SFDVKD. V was clipped by 3 bases and J by 0 bases, with 14 bases between them. The CDR3 has 17 residues. As DNA, the CDR3 is TGTGCCACCAGTGATGGCAACATTTCACGCTCCTACAATGAGCAGTTCTTC. Amino acid sequence: CATSDGNISRSYNEQFF.

J is TRBJ1-2 and V is TRBV4-3, with D maybe TRBD1 (5 bases). The germline V gene encodes CDR1 LGHNA and CDR2 YSLEER. V was clipped by 0 bases and J by 3 bases, with 14 bases between them. The CDR3 extends over 16 amino acids. The CDR3 protein is CASSQERGPRHYGYTF. Written as DNA, the CDR3 is TGCGCCAGCAGCCAAGAGCGGGGACCGAGGCACTATGGCTACACCTTC.